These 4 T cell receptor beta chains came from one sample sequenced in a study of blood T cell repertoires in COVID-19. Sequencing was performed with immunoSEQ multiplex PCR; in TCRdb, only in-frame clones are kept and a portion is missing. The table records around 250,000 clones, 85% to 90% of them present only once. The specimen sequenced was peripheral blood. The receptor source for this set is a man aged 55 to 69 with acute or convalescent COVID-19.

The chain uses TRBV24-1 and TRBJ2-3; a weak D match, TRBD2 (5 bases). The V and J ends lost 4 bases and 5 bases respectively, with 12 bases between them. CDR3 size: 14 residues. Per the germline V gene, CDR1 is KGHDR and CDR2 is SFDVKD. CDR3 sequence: CATSDPGGLDTQYF. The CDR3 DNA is TGTGCCACCAGTGACCCCGGCGGGTTAGATACGCAGTATTTT.

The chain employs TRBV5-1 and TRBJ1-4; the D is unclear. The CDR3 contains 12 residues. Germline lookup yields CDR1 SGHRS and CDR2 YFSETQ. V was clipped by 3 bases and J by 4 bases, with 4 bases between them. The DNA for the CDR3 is TGCGCCAGCAGCTACAGTAATGAAAAACTGTTTTTT. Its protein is CASSYSNEKLFF.

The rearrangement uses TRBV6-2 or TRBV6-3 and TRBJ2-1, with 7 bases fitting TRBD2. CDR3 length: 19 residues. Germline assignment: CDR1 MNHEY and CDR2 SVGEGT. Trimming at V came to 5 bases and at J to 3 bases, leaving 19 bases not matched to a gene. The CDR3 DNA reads TGTGCCAGCAGTCTACGCGTCCCCTCCGGGACTACCTACTACAATGAGCAGTTCTTC. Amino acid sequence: CASSLRVPSGTTYYNEQFF.

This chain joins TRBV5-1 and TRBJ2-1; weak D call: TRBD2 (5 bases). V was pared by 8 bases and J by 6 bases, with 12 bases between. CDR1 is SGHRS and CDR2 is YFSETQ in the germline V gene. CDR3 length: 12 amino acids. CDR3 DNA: TGCGCCAGTGGTTTGGCGGGCAATGAGCAGTTCTTC. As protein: CASGLAGNEQFF.